The 11 T cell receptor beta chains in this list originate from one sample, sequenced in a study of cytomegalovirus exposure and HLA in healthy donors (TCRdb year 2017). Library generation was performed with the immunoSEQ multiplex PCR assay. The multiplex PCR relied on a mix of 60 forward primers for TCR Vbeta segments and 13 reverse primers for TCR Jbeta segments. What TCRdb holds here is the immuneACCESS table cut down to in-frame rearrangements. Part of the clones is not present; checked against another copy, under half of the missing clones reflect an unresolved V gene, and the others are unexplained. The sample table contains roughly 180,000 clones; only one count was recorded for approximately 80% of them. The leading ten clones occupy about 2.4% of the sample. Sequenced material: PBMCs. The receptor set was obtained from a male donor in good health and CMV-seronegative.

V and J are TRBV5-4 and TRBJ2-2; a weak D match, TRBD1 (5 bases). CDR1 and CDR2 from the germline V gene are SGHNT and YYREEE (reference sequence). The CDR3 is 14 amino acids. Trimming left V 1 base short and J 5 bases short, with 9 bases between. The CDR3 DNA sequence: TGTGCCAGCAGCTTGTCCAGGACAACCGGGGAGCTGTTTTTT. It translates to CASSLSRTTGELFF.

This clone was observed a handful of times. J is TRBJ1-6 and V is TRBV4-2; 8 bases agree with TRBD1. The CDR3 is 16 amino acids. V lost 0 bases, J lost 10 bases, and 8 bases stayed unmatched. CDR1 is LGHNA, CDR2 YNFKEQ, per germline. The CDR3 nucleotides are TGTGCCAGCAGCCAAGAGGGAGGGACAGGCATCTCACCCCTCCACTTT. It specifies CASSQEGGTGISPLHF.

V gene TRBV6-1 combines with J gene TRBJ1-2; 8 bases are a match to TRBD1. Looked up from germline, CDR1 is MNHNS and CDR2 is SASEGT. J lost 8 bases, V lost 3 bases, and 11 bases had no gene match. This CDR3 comprises 15 residues. The CDR3 sequence is CASSDLARGQGGYTF. CDR3 nucleotide sequence: TGTGCCAGCAGTGATTTAGCCAGGGGGCAAGGAGGCTACACCTTC.

This rearrangement joins TRBV19 to TRBJ2-7; D possibly corresponds to TRBD1 (6 bases). Germline-derived CDR1 and CDR2 are LNHDA and SQIVND (reference sequence). V was trimmed by 4 bases and J by 2 bases, leaving 9 bases between them. This CDR3 contains 13 residues. CDR3 residues: CASSTDRTYEQYF. CDR3 DNA sequence: TGTGCCAGTAGTACCGACAGGACCTACGAGCAGTACTTC.

The rearrangement uses TRBV27 and TRBJ2-2, with 11 positions matching TRBD2. Trimming removed 1 base from V and 6 bases from J; junction bases left unmatched: 7. There are 17 residues in the CDR3. Germline V gives CDR1 MNHEY, CDR2 SMNVEV (reference sequence). CDR3 amino acids: CASSLLSSGGGSGELFF. DNA for the CDR3: TGTGCCAGCAGTTTATTGAGTAGCGGGGGGGGTTCCGGGGAGCTGTTTTTT.

V gene TRBV25-1 combines with J gene TRBJ1-4; D not resolved. Germline V gene sequence: CDR1 MGHDK, CDR2 SYGVNS. The V gene lost 3 bases and the J gene lost 0 bases, with 8 bases spanning the gap. The CDR3 consists of 15 residues. Here the CDR3 reads CASSDRLATNEKLFF. CDR3 bases: TGTGCCAGCAGTGACAGACTGGCAACTAATGAAAAACTGTTTTTT.

The rearrangement joins TRBV11-3 to TRBJ2-1, with D tentatively TRBD1 (6 bases). This CDR3 region has 17 residues. In germline, CDR1 is SGHNT, CDR2 YENEEA. V was trimmed by 3 bases and J by 0 bases, leaving 15 bases between them. For the CDR3, the DNA is TGTGCCAGCAGCTTGGGTAGGGGGATAAGCTCCTACAATGAGCAGTTCTTC. Translating it yields CASSLGRGISSYNEQFF.

The chain combines TRBV27 with TRBJ1-2; D perhaps matches TRBD1 (5 bases). V was pared by 8 bases and J by 5 bases, with 9 bases between. The germline CDR1 and CDR2 sequences are MNHEY and SMNVEV (reference sequence). The CDR3 is made up of 11 amino acids. The CDR3 region has the DNA TGTGCCAGCCGGGGGACGTATGGCTACACCTTC. Amino acids: CASRGTYGYTF.

The chain uses TRBV4-2 and TRBJ2-5, with TRBD2 matching over 10 bases. The germline V gene has CDR1 LGHNA and CDR2 YNFKEQ. Trimming removed 4 bases from V and 1 base from J; junction bases left unmatched: 3. CDR3 length: 15 amino acids. The CDR3 reads CASSRTSGFQETQYF. CDR3 nucleotides: TGTGCCAGCAGCCGGACTAGCGGTTTCCAAGAGACCCAGTACTTC.

This rearrangement joins TRBV7-2 to TRBJ2-3; 9 bases are a match to TRBD2. Germline V gives CDR1 SGHTA, CDR2 FQGNSA. The CDR3 is 16 residues long. Trimming took 0 bases from V and 3 from J; bases not matched to a gene: 4. CDR3 DNA sequence: TGTGCCAGCAGCTTAGCCGGGACTAGCTCAACAGATACGCAGTATTTT. Protein: CASSLAGTSSTDTQYF.

The chain combines TRBV29-1 with TRBJ1-2, with 9 positions matching TRBD1. The germline V gene encodes CDR1 SQVTM and CDR2 ANQGSEA. The CDR3 covers 12 residues. Trimming took 4 bases from V and 5 from J; bases not matched to a gene: 2. Written as DNA, the CDR3 is TGCAGCGTTGGGACAGGGGAGTATGGCTACACCTTC. Its translation is CSVGTGEYGYTF.